The clone carrying this T cell receptor beta chain was recorded at least ten times. No antigen is known for it. TCRdb independently ran MiXCR on the 5' RACE reads; one entry per CDR3 protein. The sample has over 55,000 distinct CDR3 sequences; 2% to 3% are singletons. This entry is derived from a study of neurological immune-mediated disorders. Across the study: There were 35 or so multiple sclerosis patients; about 30 were relapsing-remitting and 3 were secondary progressive. Whole-study results and caveats: Clinical features showed no association with the multiple sclerosis repertoire cluster, and MRI features showed none either. Phylogenetic analysis grouped 18 of 34 multiple sclerosis patients' repertoires together, suggesting a possible repertoire signature.

The sequencing input was PBMCs. The sequence was collected from a man aged 45 to 65 with multiple sclerosis.

The CDR3 sequence: CASSKDRVSYEQYF. Written as DNA, the CDR3 is TGTGCCAGCAGCAAGGACAGGGTCAGTTACGAGCAGTACTTC. The chain recombines TRBV7-2 with TRBJ2-7, with 8 nucleotides matching TRBD1. Germline CDR1 is SGHTA and CDR2 is FQGNSA. The length of the CDR3 is 14 residues. Trimming took 5 bases from V and 4 from J; bases not matched to a gene: 7.